This T cell receptor (beta chain) emerged from a study of blood T cell repertoires in COVID-19. The wider study: Collection of acute and convalescent COVID-19 samples took place in the United States, Italy and Spain.

The germline CDR1 and CDR2 sequences are LGHDT and YNNKEL (reference sequence). V lost 4 bases, J lost 3 bases, and 3 bases stayed unmatched. The CDR3 is 15 amino acids. Participant reports of clinical history set cohort assignment. In the source study's methods: Reference gene primer amplification gave nucleated cell count estimates. Measured with immunoSEQ multiplex PCR; TCRdb has only the in-frame clones, and not every one. Clone size and the V and J calls come from that table; the DNA yielded D and trimming. The table lists around 250,000 clones, approximately 84% of them singletons. The clonotype was recovered from a man younger than 30 who had recovered from COVID-19. Sample: PBMCs or T cells enriched from blood (not recorded which). This sequence joins TRBV3-1 (or the pseudogene TRBV3-2) and TRBJ2-3, with 11 positions matching TRBD2. The CDR3 region is CASSPPSGGTDTQYF. CDR3 DNA: TGTGCCAGCAGCCCACCTAGCGGGGGGACAGATACGCAGTATTTT.